A selection of T cell receptor beta chains follows, all from one sample in a study of blood T cell repertoires in COVID-19. Only in-frame clones appear in the TCRdb table, and some are missing; sequencing was by immunoSEQ multiplex PCR. The profile covers roughly 50,000 clones, with around 90% appearing a single time and 7% to 8% taken by the ten largest. Sequencing was performed on peripheral blood. The receptors come from a woman aged 60-75 years with active or convalescent COVID-19. The CDR3 runs from the conserved cysteine through the conserved F or W. A D gene is named only where the DNA matches it firmly. Expanded clones are given a class, and other clones once, few, many or no size at all.

d_gene	j_gene	len	abundance	v_gene	CDR3aa	CDR3nt
-	TRBJ1-1	15	-	TRBV15	CATSREGARGTEAFF	TGTGCCACCAGCAGAGAAGGGGCTAGGGGCACTGAAGCTTTCTTT
-	TRBJ1-1	10	-	TRBV20-1	CSAYESEAFF	TGCAGTGCTTACGAGTCTGAAGCTTTCTTT
-	TRBJ1-1	13	-	TRBV28	CASRVRVNTEAFF	TGTGCCAGCAGGGTTCGGGTGAACACTGAAGCTTTCTTT
-	TRBJ2-1	12	-	TRBV30	CAWSVQYNEQFF	TGTGCCTGGAGTGTACAGTACAATGAGCAGTTCTTC
-	TRBJ1-5	13	-	TRBV5-1	CASSLNRDQPQHF	TGCGCCAGCAGCTTAAACAGGGATCAGCCCCAGCATTTT
-	TRBJ2-1	13	-	TRBV6-5	CASSYSNTGETFF	TGTGCCAGCAGTTACTCGAATACCGGGGAAACGTTCTTC
-	TRBJ1-3	17	-	TRBV19	CASSIPLTGYSGNTIYF	TGTGCCAGTAGTATTCCCCTAACAGGATACTCTGGAAACACCATATATTTT
-	TRBJ2-3	14	-	TRBV5-5	CASSDPYSTDTQYF	TGTGCCAGCAGCGATCCCTATAGCACAGATACGCAGTATTTT
TRBD2	TRBJ2-1	15	once	TRBV4-1	CASSQSREGNNEQFF	TGCGCCAGCAGCCAATCGCGGGAGGGCAACAATGAGCAGTTCTTC
-	TRBJ1-3	18	once	TRBV4-1	CASSQERGTDPIGNTIYF	TGCGCCAGCAGCCAAGAAAGAGGGACTGACCCCATCGGAAACACCATATATTTT
-	TRBJ1-4	15	-	TRBV19	CASSQRLMVNEKLFF	TGTGCCAGTAGTCAACGACTGATGGTTAATGAAAAACTGTTTTTT
TRBD1	TRBJ2-1	15	medium-sized	TRBV5-1	CASSLNRGPVDEQFF	TGCGCCAGCAGCTTGAACAGGGGGCCTGTAGATGAGCAGTTCTTC
TRBD2	TRBJ2-1	15	-	TRBV28	CASSLSSGGRNEQFF	TGTGCCAGCAGTTTATCAAGCGGGGGGAGGAATGAGCAGTTCTTC